The next 9 T cell receptor beta chains were all read from a single sample in a study of blood T cell repertoires in COVID-19. Assay: immunoSEQ multiplex PCR; the TCRdb copy retains only in-frame clones and omits some. The sample holds more than 45,000 clones, roughly 89% seen once. The sequencing sample was made of peripheral blood. Receptor source: a man older than 75 with acute or convalescent COVID-19.

This sequence joins TRBV27 and TRBJ2-7, with 7 bases lining up with TRBD1. Looked up from germline, CDR1 is MNHEY and CDR2 is SMNVEV (reference sequence). Unmatched junction bases numbered 4, after V lost 5 bases and J lost 0 bases. The CDR3 consists of 14 residues. DNA for the CDR3: TGTGCCAGCAGTCCCGACAGGGTCTCCTACGAGCAGTACTTC. Protein: CASSPDRVSYEQYF.

The V call is TRBV11-3, the J call TRBJ2-5, with TRBD2 matching 8 bases. The germline CDR1 and CDR2 sequences are SGHNT and YENEEA. The CDR3 spans 16 residues. Trimming removed 3 bases from V and 2 bases from J; junction bases left unmatched: 8. In DNA, the CDR3 is TGTGCCAGCAGCTTGGGGGCGGGGGGATCTCAAGAGACCCAGTACTTC. Translating it yields CASSLGAGGSQETQYF.

The genes are TRBV18 and TRBJ1-1, with 8 positions matching TRBD1. CDR3 length equals 14 residues. Losses at the gene ends were 4 bases for V and 1 base for J; bases not matched to a gene: 2. Germline V gives CDR1 KGHSH, CDR2 LQKENI. The CDR3 here is CASSRTGQNTEAFF. Here the CDR3 DNA reads TGTGCCAGCTCACGGACAGGGCAGAACACTGAAGCTTTCTTT.

The chain combines TRBV11-2 with TRBJ2-4; D is possibly TRBD2 (5 bases). The V and J ends lost 7 bases and 0 bases respectively, with 16 bases between them. The CDR3 sequence is 16 residues long. The V gene's germline CDR1 is SGHAT and CDR2 FQNNGV. CDR3 nucleotide sequence: TGTGCCAGCACCCCTCGAGGGATCTTAGCCAAAAACATTCAGTACTTC. Translation gives CASTPRGILAKNIQYF. Supplemented by reference TRBV11-2 and TRBJ2-4, the full variable domain reads EAGVAQSPRYKIIEKRQSVAFWCNPISGHATLYWYQQILGQGPKLLIQFQNNGVVDDSQLPKDRFSAERLKGVDSTLKIQPAKLEDSAVYLCASTPRGILAKNIQYFGAGTRLSVL.

V is TRBV19 and J is TRBJ2-1; a weak D match, TRBD2 (6 bases). The germline V gene encodes CDR1 LNHDA and CDR2 SQIVND (reference sequence). The ends were cut back, 1 base at V and 8 bases at J, with 33 bases in the middle. This CDR3 is 21 amino acids long. Here the CDR3 reads CASSIVGGRRGWASRGYEQFF. The CDR3 coding sequence is TGTGCCAGTAGTATAGTAGGCGGGCGGCGGGGTTGGGCGAGTAGGGGCTATGAGCAGTTCTTC. Looking up the rest from reference TRBV19 and TRBJ2-1 gives the full variable domain: DGGITQSPKYLFRKEGQNVTLSCEQNLNHDAMYWYRQDPGQGLRLIYYSQIVNDFQKGDIAEGYSVSREKKESFPLTVTSAQKNPTAFYLCASSIVGGRRGWASRGYEQFFGPGTRLTVL.

J is TRBJ2-7 and V is TRBV2; tentative D call: TRBD2 (5 bases). V was clipped by 7 bases and J by 2 bases, with 18 bases between them. Per the germline V gene, CDR1 is SNHLY and CDR2 is FYNNEI. The CDR3 is made up of 15 amino acids. In DNA form, the CDR3 reads TGTGCCAGCACGCTTAGAGGGTCACAAACCTACGAGCAGTACTTC. The encoded protein is CASTLRGSQTYEQYF. Filled out from reference TRBV2 and TRBJ2-7, the complete variable domain reads EPEVTQTPSHQVTQMGQEVILRCVPISNHLYFYWYRQILGQKVEFLVSFYNNEISEKSEIFDDQFSVERPDGSNFTLKIRSTKLEDSAMYFCASTLRGSQTYEQYFGPGTRLTVT.

The genes are TRBV11-2 and TRBJ1-4; 8 nucleotides match TRBD1. The CDR3 is 14 amino acids. Germline CDR1 and CDR2: SGHAT and FQNNGV. Trimming removed 5 bases from V and 8 bases from J; junction bases left unmatched: 7. The CDR3 DNA sequence: TGTGCCAGCAGCCCACAGGGGGTAGGGGAAAAACTGTTTTTT. Its translation: CASSPQGVGEKLFF. The full variable domain, completed using reference TRBV11-2 and TRBJ1-4, is EAGVAQSPRYKIIEKRQSVAFWCNPISGHATLYWYQQILGQGPKLLIQFQNNGVVDDSQLPKDRFSAERLKGVDSTLKIQPAKLEDSAVYLCASSPQGVGEKLFFGSGTQLSVL.

The chain uses TRBV2 and TRBJ2-7; possibly TRBD2 for D (6 bases). This CDR3 region has 12 residues. Germline V CDR1 and CDR2: SNHLY, FYNNEI. V was trimmed by 6 bases and J by 6 bases, leaving 12 bases between them. CDR3 DNA sequence: TGTGCCAGCAGGAGCGGCGGGGTCGAGCAGTACTTC. Translating gives CASRSGGVEQYF.

The chain carries TRBV10-3 and TRBJ1-2; D perhaps matches TRBD1 (6 bases). The CDR3 loop spans 14 amino acids. V lost 4 bases to trimming and J lost 7 bases, with 16 bases between them. Germline V gene lookup returns CDR1 ENHRY and CDR2 SYGVKD. The CDR3 DNA is TGTGCCATCAGTGGGCGGGGGCAGAAGTCTGGCTACACCTTC. Translated: CAISGRGQKSGYTF.